This entry features one T cell receptor beta chain sequence. V dropped 7 bases and J dropped 6; count of bases not matched to a gene: 10. The CDR3 loop spans 15 amino acids. Germline V gene lookup returns CDR1 MNHEY and CDR2 SVGAGI. Assay: immunoSEQ multiplex PCR; the TCRdb copy retains only in-frame clones and omits some. This repertoire shows 77,000 or so clones, around 93% found once; its top ten account for less than 0.75%. The sample belongs to a study of T cell changes during pregnancy in multiple sclerosis. This sequence originates from a female donor in good health, enrolled as a control in a pregnancy study. The chain uses TRBV6-5 and TRBJ2-3; 10 positions match TRBD2. This specimen was peripheral blood, taken in the second trimester of pregnancy. The CDR3 reads CASTLRTSGGDTQYF. The CDR3 bases are TGTGCCAGCACCCTACGGACTAGCGGAGGGGATACGCAGTATTTT.